This T cell receptor (beta chain) originates from a study of neurological immune-mediated disorders. Overall study results and limits: The study found the most TCR clonal expansion in HTLV-1-associated myelopathy and the least in multiple sclerosis, below healthy controls.

cDNA was made by 5'RACE with 10-nucleotide random UMIs. Every sequencing run produced over 170 million TCR-beta sequences, and the sequences from any one run covered 15-18 subjects. MiXCR, applied by TCRdb to the 5' RACE reads, yields one record per CDR3 protein. The sample holds around 16,000 distinct CDR3 sequences; approximately 21% are singletons and the top ten take about 21%. The CDR3 is 14 residues long. V was clipped by 6 bases and J by 5 bases; unmatched bases: 13. Germline CDR1 reads DFQATT; CDR2 reads SNEGSKA (reference sequence). Many counts were recorded for this clonotype. Its cognate antigen is unknown.

This TCR was sampled from a man over 45 in good health. The sequenced sample consisted of PBMCs. The V call is TRBV20-1, the J call TRBJ2-7; 7 positions match TRBD2. DNA for the CDR3: TGCAGTGCCGCCCGGGCGGGAGATCTTCACGAGCAGTACTTC. This encodes CSAARAGDLHEQYF.